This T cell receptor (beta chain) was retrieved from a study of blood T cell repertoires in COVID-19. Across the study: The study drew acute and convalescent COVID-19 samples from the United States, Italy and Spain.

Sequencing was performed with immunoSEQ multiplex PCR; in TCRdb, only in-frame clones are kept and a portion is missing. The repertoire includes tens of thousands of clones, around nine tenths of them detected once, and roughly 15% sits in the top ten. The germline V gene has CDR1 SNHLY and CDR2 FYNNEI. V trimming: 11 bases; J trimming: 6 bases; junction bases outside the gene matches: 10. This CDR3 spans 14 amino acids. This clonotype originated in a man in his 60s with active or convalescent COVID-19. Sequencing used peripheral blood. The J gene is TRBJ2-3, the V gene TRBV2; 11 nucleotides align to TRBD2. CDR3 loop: CARRGTSGEDTQYF. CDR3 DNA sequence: TGTGCCCGACGCGGGACTAGCGGCGAGGATACGCAGTATTTT.